The 32 T cell receptor beta chains below come from one sample, sequenced in a study of blood T cell repertoires in COVID-19. Here immunoSEQ multiplex PCR was the method, and the copy in TCRdb shows in-frame clones only, minus some. The sample has roughly 250,000 clones; around 81% are singletons. Source material: peripheral blood. The receptors shown here come from a woman aged 60-75 years with active or convalescent COVID-19.

The J gene is TRBJ2-7, the V gene TRBV18, with 7 nucleotides matching TRBD1. Trimming took 4 bases from V and 5 from J; bases not matched to a gene: 14. The CDR3 spans 16 residues. Germline assignment: CDR1 KGHSH and CDR2 LQKENI. CDR3 nucleotides: TGTGCCAGCTCACTATGGGCTACAGGGGTTTCGGACGAGCAGTACTTC. It yields the protein CASSLWATGVSDEQYF.

V and J are TRBV5-4 and TRBJ2-3; 16 positions agree with TRBD2. The CDR3 runs 19 residues. Germline CDR1 SGHNT, CDR2 YYREEE (reference sequence). The V segment lost 3 bases and the J segment 4 bases; nucleotides outside the gene matches: 11. CDR3 nucleotides: TGTGCCAGCAGCTCAAGACCGGGACTAGCGGGGGGGCGGGCAGATACGCAGTATTTT. This sequence encodes CASSSRPGLAGGRADTQYF. Full variable domain (rest looked up from reference TRBV5-4 and TRBJ2-3): ETGVTQSPTHLIKTRGQQVTLRCSSQSGHNTVSWYQQALGQGPQFIFQYYREEENGRGNFPPRFSGLQFPNYSSELNVNALELDDSALYLCASSSRPGLAGGRADTQYFGPGTRLTVL.

This chain connects TRBV6-5 to TRBJ2-7; 8 bases are shared with TRBD2. The ends lost 2 bases at V and 2 bases at J; junction bases unmatched: 5. Germline V gene sequence: CDR1 MNHEY, CDR2 SVGAGI. The CDR3 length is 15 residues. For the CDR3, the DNA is TGTGCCAGCAGTTACGCGGCGGGGGGTGCCTACGAGCAGTACTTC. It codes for CASSYAAGGAYEQYF.

This chain links TRBV5-5 with TRBJ2-7, with 8 bases that match TRBD2. The CDR3 loop spans 14 amino acids. CDR1 and CDR2 from the germline V gene are SGHKS and YYEKEE (reference sequence). The J segment lost 3 bases and the V segment lost 0 bases, leaving 2 bases of the junction unmatched. Here the CDR3 DNA reads TGTGCCAGCAGCTTGGCCAGCGGGGGCTACGAGCAGTACTTC. This codes for CASSLASGGYEQYF.

This rearrangement joins TRBV4-3 to TRBJ1-6; 9 bases line up with TRBD1. Germline CDR1 and CDR2: LGHNA and YSLEER. The CDR3 is 15 residues long. J lost 7 bases, V lost 4 bases, and 5 bases had no gene match. The CDR3 spells CASSRDRDPNSPLHF. The CDR3 DNA reads TGCGCCAGCAGCCGGGACAGGGACCCAAATTCACCCCTCCACTTT.

This rearrangement joins TRBV5-1 to TRBJ2-5; TRBD2 matches 7 bases. The germline V gene encodes CDR1 SGHRS and CDR2 YFSETQ. The CDR3 loop spans 16 amino acids. The junction had 7 bases not matched to a gene; V was cut back by 1 base and J by 1 base. The CDR3 loop is CASSLSVGEGQETQYF. CDR3 nucleotide sequence: TGCGCCAGCAGCTTGAGTGTCGGGGAGGGCCAAGAGACCCAGTACTTC.

The chain couples TRBV4-1 to TRBJ2-5, with 9 bases lining up with TRBD2. With 4 bases clipped from V and 3 bases from J, the junction kept 9 bases outside the gene matches. Germline V lookup: CDR1 MGHRA, CDR2 YSYEKL. The CDR3 contains 16 residues. This CDR3 is CASSPISASGEETQYF. The CDR3 DNA is TGCGCCAGCAGCCCGATCTCGGCTAGCGGGGAAGAGACCCAGTACTTC.

This clone was detected once. The chain couples TRBV7-2 to TRBJ1-1; tentative D call: TRBD1 (6 bases). CDR3 length: 15 residues. V was clipped by 1 base and J by 4 bases, with 13 bases between them. Germline V CDR1 and CDR2: SGHTA, FQGNSA. In DNA form, the CDR3 reads TGTGCCAGCAGCTTAGATACAGGGCCCGGCACTGAAGCTTTCTTT. Translated, it gives CASSLDTGPGTEAFF.

The sample holds a few counts of this clone. V usage is TRBV24-1 and J usage is TRBJ1-2; 11 bases map to TRBD1. J lost 7 bases, V lost 5 bases, and 11 bases had no gene match. CDR3 length: 16 residues. The germline V gene has CDR1 KGHDR and CDR2 SFDVKD. The CDR3 is CATSGVGTGGEGGYTF. For the CDR3, the DNA is TGTGCCACCAGTGGTGTTGGGACAGGGGGGGAAGGTGGCTACACCTTC.

This clone has a count of ten or more. V gene TRBV29-1 combines with J gene TRBJ1-2, with D uncertain. Germline-derived CDR1 and CDR2 are SQVTM and ANQGSEA. CDR3 size: 16 residues. Trimming shortened V by 0 bases and J by 2 bases, and 16 bases separated the two germline ends. Here the CDR3 DNA reads TGCAGCGTTGAAGATTTTGCGACACTGCTAAACTATGGCTACACCTTC. It yields the protein CSVEDFATLLNYGYTF.

The chain combines TRBV4-1 with TRBJ2-5, with 9 bases that match TRBD1. V lost 5 bases to trimming and J lost 1 base; unmatched junction nucleotides: 5. Looked up from germline, CDR1 is MGHRA and CDR2 is YSYEKL. This CDR3 region has 15 residues. CDR3 nucleotides: TGCGCCAGCAGCTCCGGGGGACAGGGCCAAGAGACCCAGTACTTC. This encodes CASSSGGQGQETQYF.

This clone came up once. The V call is TRBV27, the J call TRBJ2-2, with TRBD1 identical over 11 bases. This CDR3 has 17 residues. J was trimmed by 3 bases and V by 5 bases; bases with no gene match: 8. Germline lookup yields CDR1 MNHEY and CDR2 SMNVEV (reference sequence). CDR3 protein: CASSSRDRGVYTGELFF. The CDR3 coding sequence is TGTGCCAGCAGTAGCCGGGACAGGGGGGTTTACACCGGGGAGCTGTTTTTT.

The chain combines TRBV18 with TRBJ2-5; D not resolved. Trimming cost V 5 bases and J 2 bases, with 15 bases left between them. The germline V gene has CDR1 KGHSH and CDR2 LQKENI. The CDR3 covers 15 residues. CDR3 loop: CASSFSPISQETQYF. CDR3 DNA sequence: TGTGCCAGCTCATTTTCCCCTATCTCACAAGAGACCCAGTACTTC.

The chain is built from TRBV7-9 and TRBJ2-3; D is perhaps TRBD2 (5 bases). Trimming shortened V by 4 bases and J by 4 bases, and 15 bases separated the two germline ends. Looked up from germline, CDR1 is SEHNR and CDR2 is FQNEAQ (reference sequence). The length of the CDR3 is 15 residues. The CDR3 spells CASSWTFSNPDTQYF. The CDR3 DNA reads as TGTGCCAGCAGCTGGACTTTCAGTAACCCAGATACGCAGTATTTT.

J is TRBJ1-3 and V is TRBV2, with D tentatively TRBD1 (6 bases). The V gene's germline CDR1 is SNHLY and CDR2 FYNNEI. The CDR3 extends over 14 amino acids. Trimming left V 6 bases short and J 1 base short, with 10 bases between. Here the CDR3 reads CASSLGQSGNTIYF. The CDR3 nucleotides are TGTGCCAGCAGCTTGGGACAATCTGGAAACACCATATATTTT. Full variable domain (rest looked up from reference TRBV2 and TRBJ1-3): EPEVTQTPSHQVTQMGQEVILRCVPISNHLYFYWYRQILGQKVEFLVSFYNNEISEKSEIFDDQFSVERPDGSNFTLKIRSTKLEDSAMYFCASSLGQSGNTIYFGEGSWLTVV.

This rearrangement joins TRBV9 to TRBJ2-1; D perhaps matches TRBD2 (5 bases). Trimming stripped 0 bases from V and 9 bases from J, with 10 bases between. Looked up from germline, CDR1 is SGDLS and CDR2 is YYNGEE. This CDR3 comprises 13 residues. The CDR3 coding sequence is TGTGCCAGCAGCGTAGCCGGGGTGGGTGAGCAGTTCTTC. The encoded protein is CASSVAGVGEQFF. Supplemented by reference TRBV9 and TRBJ2-1, the full variable domain reads DSGVTQTPKHLITATGQRVTLRCSPRSGDLSVYWYQQSLDQGLQFLIQYYNGEERAKGNILERFSAQQFPDLHSELNLSSLELGDSALYFCASSVAGVGEQFFGPGTRLTVL.

This sequence joins TRBV19 and TRBJ2-4, with 11 bases identical to TRBD1. After removal of 2 bases from V and 5 bases from J, the junction contained 5 bases not matched to a gene. Germline V CDR1 and CDR2: LNHDA, SQIVND (reference sequence). The CDR3 sequence is 16 residues long. The CDR3 bases are TGTGCCAGTAGTATAATGGGACAGGGGGGCCAAAACATTCAGTACTTC. Translating gives CASSIMGQGGQNIQYF.

The gene calls are TRBV12-3 or TRBV12-4 and TRBJ2-7, with TRBD1 identical over 7 bases. This CDR3 is built from 12 residues. Losses at the gene ends were 6 bases for V and 3 bases for J; bases not matched to a gene: 2. The CDR3 reads CASRNRGYEQYF. The CDR3 bases are TGTGCCAGCAGAAACAGGGGCTACGAGCAGTACTTC.

This chain uses TRBV10-2 with TRBJ1-2; tentative D call: TRBD1 (5 bases). V lost 2 bases, J lost 4 bases, and 8 bases lay in between. CDR3 length: 13 amino acids. Germline V gene lookup returns CDR1 WSHSY and CDR2 SAAADI. CDR3 nucleotide sequence: TGCGCCAGCAGTGAGCGACAGCGCTATGGCTACACCTTC. Protein product: CASSERQRYGYTF.

This clone showed up many times. The V gene is TRBV29-1, the J gene TRBJ2-3; 8 nucleotides agree with TRBD2. J lost 2 bases, V lost 4 bases, and 11 bases had no gene match. The CDR3 is 16 amino acids. The germline V gene has CDR1 SQVTM and CDR2 ANQGSEA. CDR3 nucleotides: TGCAGCGTTGGGCTAGCGGGTCGCTACCTCACAGATACGCAGTATTTT. Its translation: CSVGLAGRYLTDTQYF.

This rearrangement joins TRBV19 to TRBJ1-2, with 9 bases identical to TRBD1. The CDR3 has 17 residues. The junction had 10 bases not matched to a gene; V was cut back by 3 bases and J by 2 bases. From germline, CDR1 is LNHDA and CDR2 SQIVND (reference sequence). The CDR3 DNA reads as TGTGCCAGTAGTATTTGGGGACAGGGATTGGGGAACTATGGCTACACCTTC. This encodes CASSIWGQGLGNYGYTF.

This clone showed up just once. The chain employs TRBV27 and TRBJ1-2, with 9 bases fitting TRBD1. Germline assignment: CDR1 MNHEY and CDR2 SMNVEV (reference sequence). This CDR3 contains 14 residues. The V and J ends lost 4 bases and 5 bases, in that order; junction bases with no gene match: 5. Here the CDR3 reads CASSSRTGEYGYTF. DNA for the CDR3: TGTGCCAGCAGTTCCAGGACAGGGGAATATGGCTACACCTTC.

J is TRBJ2-7 and V is TRBV7-2; 7 bases agree with TRBD1. V trimming: 4 bases; J trimming: 2 bases; junction bases outside the gene matches: 11. Germline V gene sequence: CDR1 SGHTA, CDR2 FQGNSA. The CDR3 is 16 residues long. The CDR3, as DNA: TGTGCCAGCAGCTCCTCTCCCGGGACAGCCACCTACGAGCAGTACTTC. Translated, it gives CASSSSPGTATYEQYF. Filled out from reference TRBV7-2 and TRBJ2-7, the complete variable domain reads GAGVSQSPSNKVTEKGKDVELRCDPISGHTALYWYRQSLGQGLEFLIYFQGNSAPDKSGLPSDRFSAERTGGSVSTLTIQRTQQEDSAVYLCASSSSPGTATYEQYFGPGTRLTVT.

The chain has TRBV19 and TRBJ2-5; perhaps TRBD2 as D (5 bases). Germline CDR1 LNHDA, CDR2 SQIVND (reference sequence). This CDR3 contains 19 residues. Between the trimmed V and J ends, which lost 4 bases and 3 bases, there was a span of 27 bases. The CDR3 DNA is TGTGCCAGTAGTAACCGGGATCAGTTCCTAGTATCGGCTGAAGAGACCCAGTACTTC. Its protein product is CASSNRDQFLVSAEETQYF. The full variable domain, its missing parts supplied by reference TRBV19 and TRBJ2-5, is DGGITQSPKYLFRKEGQNVTLSCEQNLNHDAMYWYRQDPGQGLRLIYYSQIVNDFQKGDIAEGYSVSREKKESFPLTVTSAQKNPTAFYLCASSNRDQFLVSAEETQYFGPGTRLLVL.

The chain employs TRBV5-1 and TRBJ2-7; perhaps TRBD2 as D (7 bases). V was pared by 3 bases and J by 6 bases, with 22 bases between. Germline CDR1 is SGHRS and CDR2 is YFSETQ. CDR3 length: 16 residues. The CDR3, as DNA: TGCGCCAGCAGCTCCGGTGGGGGGGGCCCCCTCCGCGAGCAGTACTTC. It specifies CASSSGGGGPLREQYF.

The chain joins TRBV6-5 to TRBJ2-3; D is unclear. The ends were cut back, 2 bases at V and 4 bases at J, with 7 bases in the middle. The CDR3 is made up of 13 amino acids. Germline V gives CDR1 MNHEY, CDR2 SVGAGI. The CDR3 reads CASSYGGPDTQYF. The CDR3 DNA reads TGTGCCAGCAGTTACGGTGGCCCAGATACGCAGTATTTT.

This chain uses TRBV6-5 with TRBJ1-4; 7 nucleotides match TRBD1. Germline V lookup: CDR1 MNHEY, CDR2 SVGAGI. The CDR3 length is 15 residues. After removal of 7 bases from V and 5 bases from J, the junction contained 10 bases not matched to a gene. CDR3 sequence: CASTQRGRRNEKLFF. CDR3 in DNA: TGTGCCAGCACCCAAAGGGGGCGCAGGAATGAAAAACTGTTTTTT.

The rearrangement uses TRBV27 and TRBJ2-2, with 9 bases fitting TRBD2. The junction had 9 bases not matched to a gene; V was cut back by 7 bases and J by 3 bases. CDR3 length: 16 amino acids. CDR1 is MNHEY and CDR2 is SMNVEV in the germline V gene (reference sequence). The chain's CDR3 is CASTSVSGGYTGELFF. The CDR3 bases are TGTGCCAGCACCTCAGTGAGCGGGGGGTACACCGGGGAGCTGTTTTTT.

This rearrangement joins TRBV4-2 to TRBJ1-4; 7 bases align to TRBD1. The CDR3 covers 16 residues. With V trimmed by 2 bases and J by 4 bases, 7 bases remained unmatched. CDR1 is LGHNA, CDR2 YNFKEQ, per germline. The CDR3 bases are TGTGCCAGCAGCCAACCCCAGACAGGGTTTAATGAAAAACTGTTTTTT. This codes for CASSQPQTGFNEKLFF.

This chain connects TRBV4-3 to TRBJ2-3; 9 nucleotides agree with TRBD2. The V gene's germline CDR1 is LGHNA and CDR2 YSLEER. The V and J ends lost 0 bases and 6 bases, in that order; junction bases with no gene match: 7. The CDR3 has 16 amino acids. CDR3 region: CASSQDAGGDRDTQYF. In nucleotides, the CDR3 is TGCGCCAGCAGCCAAGATGCGGGGGGGGATCGGGATACGCAGTATTTT.

This chain uses TRBV6-5 with TRBJ1-4; TRBD1 agrees at 8 bases. This CDR3 region has 14 residues. V lost 2 bases and J lost 8; bases outside the gene matches: 4. CDR1 and CDR2 from the germline V gene are MNHEY and SVGAGI. The CDR3 bases are TGTGCCAGCAGTTACGTACAGGGGGGCGAAAAACTGTTTTTT. Translation: CASSYVQGGEKLFF.

This chain uses TRBV10-3 with TRBJ2-7; the match to TRBD1 covers 10 bases. V gave up 9 bases and J gave up 7 bases; unmatched junction bases: 9. Germline assignment: CDR1 ENHRY and CDR2 SYGVKD. The CDR3 totals 13 residues. The CDR3 DNA is TGTGCCATGGGGACAGGGGAGGATTGGGAGCAGTACTTC. Translation: CAMGTGEDWEQYF.